This T cell receptor beta chain was captured by sequencing in a study of T-cell memory formation after mild COVID-19. Study-level background: Largely, TCR clusters stayed within a single donor. Findings of the study overall: Contracting CD4+ clones lay largely in CM and EM, with CD8+ ones residing in EMRA.

Regarding this clonotype: Its antigen is currently unknown.

Constant-segment primers were used for 5'RACE, and the resulting TCR alpha and TCR beta cDNA libraries carried sample barcodes and UMIs. MiXCR, run by TCRdb on the 5' RACE reads, gives a single entry per CDR3 protein. Found here are roughly 190,000 distinct CDR3 sequences, over 9.5% of them singletons; the top ten hold 3% to 3.5%. Trimming took 6 bases from V and 10 from J; bases not matched to a gene: 10. Germline CDR1 DFQATT, CDR2 SNEGSKA (reference sequence). The CDR3 is 15 residues long. The chain has TRBV20-1 and TRBJ1-6; 12 bases map to TRBD1. The sample was PBMCs or a T cell subset sorted from them (not recorded which). The receptor was derived from a man aged 18 to 30 who had mild COVID-19 (a few samples of this study predate the infection). Cell type and time point are not known. DNA for the CDR3: TGCAGTGCCAGGGACAGGGGGCAGTTCCGGTCACCCCTCCACTTT. This gives the protein CSARDRGQFRSPLHF.